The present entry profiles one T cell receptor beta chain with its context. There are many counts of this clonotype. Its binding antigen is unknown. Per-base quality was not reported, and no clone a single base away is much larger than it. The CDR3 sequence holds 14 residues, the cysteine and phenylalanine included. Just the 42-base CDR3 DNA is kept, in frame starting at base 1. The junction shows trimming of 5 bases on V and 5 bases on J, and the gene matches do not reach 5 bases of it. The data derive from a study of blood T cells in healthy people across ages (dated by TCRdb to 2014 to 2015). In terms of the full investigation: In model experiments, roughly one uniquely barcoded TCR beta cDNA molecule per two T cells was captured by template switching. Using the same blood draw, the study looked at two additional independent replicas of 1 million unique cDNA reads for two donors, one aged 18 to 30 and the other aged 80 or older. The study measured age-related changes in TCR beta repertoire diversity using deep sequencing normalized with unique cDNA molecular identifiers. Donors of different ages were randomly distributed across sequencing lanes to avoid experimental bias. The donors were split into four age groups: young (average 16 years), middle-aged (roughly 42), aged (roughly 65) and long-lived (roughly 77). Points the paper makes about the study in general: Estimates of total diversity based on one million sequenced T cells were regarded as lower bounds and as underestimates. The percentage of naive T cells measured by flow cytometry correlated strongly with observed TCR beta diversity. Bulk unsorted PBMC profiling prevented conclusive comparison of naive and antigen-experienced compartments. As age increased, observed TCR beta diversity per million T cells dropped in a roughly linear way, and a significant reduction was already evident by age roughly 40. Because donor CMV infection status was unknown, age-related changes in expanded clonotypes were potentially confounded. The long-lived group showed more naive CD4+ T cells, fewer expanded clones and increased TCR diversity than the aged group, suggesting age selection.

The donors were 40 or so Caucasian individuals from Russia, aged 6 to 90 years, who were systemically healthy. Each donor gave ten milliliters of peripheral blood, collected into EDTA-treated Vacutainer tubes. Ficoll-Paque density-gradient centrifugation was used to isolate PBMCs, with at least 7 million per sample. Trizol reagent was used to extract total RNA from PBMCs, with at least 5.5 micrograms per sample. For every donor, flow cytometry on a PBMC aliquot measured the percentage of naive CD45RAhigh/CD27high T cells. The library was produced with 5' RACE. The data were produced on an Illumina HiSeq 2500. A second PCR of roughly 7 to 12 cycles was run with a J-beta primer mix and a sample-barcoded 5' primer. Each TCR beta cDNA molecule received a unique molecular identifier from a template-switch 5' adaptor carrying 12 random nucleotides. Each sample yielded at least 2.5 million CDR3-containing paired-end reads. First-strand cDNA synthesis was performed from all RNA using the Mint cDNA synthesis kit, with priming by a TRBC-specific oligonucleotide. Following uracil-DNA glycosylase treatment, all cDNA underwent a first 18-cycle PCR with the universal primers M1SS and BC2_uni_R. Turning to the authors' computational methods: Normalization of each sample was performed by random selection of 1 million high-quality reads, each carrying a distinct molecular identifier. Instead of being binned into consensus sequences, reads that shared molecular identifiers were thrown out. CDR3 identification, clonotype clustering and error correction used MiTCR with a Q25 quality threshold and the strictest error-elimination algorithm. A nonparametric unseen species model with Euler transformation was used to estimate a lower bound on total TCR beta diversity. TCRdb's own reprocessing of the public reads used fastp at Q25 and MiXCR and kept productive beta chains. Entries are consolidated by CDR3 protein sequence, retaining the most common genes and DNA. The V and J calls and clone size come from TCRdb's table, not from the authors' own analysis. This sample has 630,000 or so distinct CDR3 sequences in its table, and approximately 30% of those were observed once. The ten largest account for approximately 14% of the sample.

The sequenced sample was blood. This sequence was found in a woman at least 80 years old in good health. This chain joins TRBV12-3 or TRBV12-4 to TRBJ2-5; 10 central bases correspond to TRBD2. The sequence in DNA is TGTGCCAGCAGTCCATCGACTAGCGGGGAGACCCAGTACTTC. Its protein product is CASSPSTSGETQYF.